The next 22 T cell receptor beta chains were all read from a single sample in a study of cytomegalovirus exposure and HLA in healthy donors. Researchers ran the PCR with 60 Vbeta and 13 Jbeta primers. TCRdb keeps only in-frame clones here, not all; method: immunoSEQ multiplex PCR. The table has 150,000 to 200,000 clones, about 81% seen once. The sequencing sample was made of PBMCs. These receptor sequences come from a woman in her 30s in good health and CMV-seronegative.

The chain employs TRBV30 and TRBJ2-7; 9 bases are shared with TRBD1. Germline V gene data show CDR1 as GTSNPN and CDR2 as SVGIG (reference sequence). The CDR3 has 17 amino acids. J was trimmed by 5 bases and V by 0 bases; bases with no gene match: 14. CDR3 region: CAWSVMSPGTGLDEQYF. The CDR3 nucleotides read TGTGCCTGGAGTGTAATGAGTCCCGGGACAGGGTTAGACGAGCAGTACTTC.

This clone was detected a few times. The CDR3 sequence is CASSQAPTTGGFGANVLTF. Written as DNA, the CDR3 is TGTGCCAGCAGCCAAGCCCCCACGACAGGGGGCTTTGGGGCCAACGTCCTGACTTTC. V usage is TRBV14 and J usage is TRBJ2-6; TRBD1 matches 10 bases. Germline assignment: CDR1 SGHDN and CDR2 FVKESK. This CDR3 is 19 amino acids long. J gave up 3 bases and V 1 base, and 9 bases lay outside the gene matches.

V usage is TRBV18 and J usage is TRBJ2-7, with TRBD1 matching 7 bases. The CDR3 sequence is 17 residues long. Trimming at V came to 1 base and at J to 5 bases, leaving 14 bases not matched to a gene. Per germline, CDR1 KGHSH and CDR2 LQKENI. The CDR3 reads CASSPRSGGSYADEQYF. The CDR3 DNA follows: TGTGCCAGCTCACCACGCTCAGGGGGAAGTTACGCGGACGAGCAGTACTTC.

The chain has TRBV27 and TRBJ2-7, with 9 bases fitting TRBD1. The germline CDR1 and CDR2 sequences are MNHEY and SMNVEV (reference sequence). There are 14 residues in the CDR3. V lost 6 bases to trimming and J lost 3 bases; unmatched junction nucleotides: 6. The CDR3 protein is CASRTDRGDYEQYF. CDR3 bases: TGTGCCAGCAGAACGGACAGGGGCGACTACGAGCAGTACTTC.

The rearrangement joins TRBV5-1 to TRBJ2-1, with TRBD2 identical over 7 bases. V shed 5 bases and J 6 bases; nucleotides not matched to a gene: 14. The CDR3 is 16 residues long. Germline CDR1 and CDR2: SGHRS and YFSETQ. The CDR3 region has the DNA TGCGCCAGCAGGGTCAATGTGGGCGGGAGCTCCAATGAGCAGTTCTTC. Protein product: CASRVNVGGSSNEQFF.

In this sample, this clone turned up once. V gene TRBV4-3 combines with J gene TRBJ2-2; D is perhaps TRBD1 (5 bases). Looked up from germline, CDR1 is LGHNA and CDR2 is YSLEER. The CDR3 contains 14 residues. V was pared by 1 base and J by 7 bases, with 10 bases between. The CDR3: CASSQGGHLGELFF. The CDR3 DNA is TGCGCCAGCAGCCAAGGAGGACATCTCGGGGAGCTGTTTTTT.

This rearrangement joins TRBV7-2 to TRBJ2-3; TRBD1 agrees at 8 bases. V lost 5 bases, J lost 1 base, and 8 bases stayed unmatched. The CDR3 loop spans 16 amino acids. In germline, CDR1 is SGHTA, CDR2 FQGNSA. The CDR3 bases are TGTGCCAGCAGCCTAGAGGACAGGGAGGGCACAGATACGCAGTATTTT. Its protein is CASSLEDREGTDTQYF.

The chain combines TRBV5-1 with TRBJ2-2, with 9 bases identical to TRBD2. CDR3 length equals 14 residues. The V gene's germline CDR1 is SGHRS and CDR2 YFSETQ. V was clipped by 4 bases and J by 6 bases; unmatched bases: 4. Here the CDR3 reads CASSTGLAAGELFF. Written as DNA, the CDR3 is TGCGCCAGCAGCACGGGACTAGCTGCCGGGGAGCTGTTTTTT. Based on the CDR3 plus reference TRBV5-1 and TRBJ2-2, the full variable domain is KAGVTQTPRYLIKTRGQQVTLSCSPISGHRSVSWYQQTPGQGLQFLFEYFSETQRNKGNFPGRFSGRQFSNSRSEMNVSTLELGDSALYLCASSTGLAAGELFFGEGSRLTVL.

This clone has more than one count but fewer than ten. This chain uses TRBV6-5 with TRBJ1-1; 8 positions agree with TRBD1. Germline values: CDR1 MNHEY, CDR2 SVGAGI. Losses at the gene ends were 0 bases for V and 5 bases for J; bases not matched to a gene: 5. CDR3 length equals 15 residues. For the CDR3, the DNA is TGTGCCAGCAGTTACTCGTTGACAGGGGCAACTGAAGCTTTCTTT. This codes for CASSYSLTGATEAFF.

The table lists this clone with a few counts. V usage is TRBV5-5 and J usage is TRBJ2-5, with 8 bases identical to TRBD2. The J segment lost 2 bases and the V segment lost 5 bases, leaving 8 bases of the junction unmatched. The germline V gene encodes CDR1 SGHKS and CDR2 YYEKEE (reference sequence). The CDR3 has 15 amino acids. CDR3 sequence: CASSSGLALQETQYF. CDR3 coding DNA: TGTGCCAGCAGTAGTGGACTAGCTTTACAAGAGACCCAGTACTTC.

This clone occurred a few times. The rearrangement uses TRBV5-6 and TRBJ1-5; D is ambiguous. V was cut by 0 bases and J by 5 bases, with 9 bases left in between. Per the germline V gene, CDR1 is SGHDT and CDR2 is YYEEEE. The CDR3 totals 14 residues. This CDR3 is CASSLAGSDQPQHF. CDR3 in DNA: TGTGCCAGCAGCTTGGCCGGGTCGGATCAGCCCCAGCATTTT.

The chain joins TRBV29-1 to TRBJ1-1; 11 nucleotides line up with TRBD1. The CDR3 extends over 14 amino acids. The J segment lost 5 bases and the V segment lost 6 bases, leaving 8 bases of the junction unmatched. CDR1 is SQVTM and CDR2 is ANQGSEA in the germline V gene. This CDR3 is CSVITGTGGTEAFF. The DNA of the CDR3 is TGCAGCGTAATCACCGGGACAGGGGGGACTGAAGCTTTCTTT.

This clone was seen once. The chain uses TRBV18 and TRBJ2-7; possibly TRBD2 for D (6 bases). Per the germline V gene, CDR1 is KGHSH and CDR2 is LQKENI. The length of the CDR3 is 14 residues. V lost 3 bases and J lost 4, with 13 bases in between. CDR3 amino acids: CASSPMGGGYEQYF. In nucleotides, the CDR3 is TGTGCCAGCTCACCTATGGGGGGTGGATACGAGCAGTACTTC. Looking up the rest from reference TRBV18 and TRBJ2-7 gives the full variable domain: NAGVMQNPRHLVRRRGQEARLRCSPMKGHSHVYWYRQLPEEGLKFMVYLQKENIIDESGMPKERFSAEFPKEGPSILRIQQVVRGDSAAYFCASSPMGGGYEQYFGPGTRLTVT.

The CDR3 loop is CASIGGQAETQYF. The CDR3 DNA reads as TGCGCCAGCATCGGAGGGCAGGCAGAGACCCAGTACTTC. This rearrangement joins TRBV10-2 to TRBJ2-5; maybe TRBD2 (6 bases). The CDR3 has 13 residues. Germline CDR1 WSHSY, CDR2 SAAADI. Trimming pared 7 bases from V and 4 bases from J, leaving 13 bases between.

The V gene is TRBV13, the J gene TRBJ1-1, with D hard to call. Germline assignment: CDR1 PRHDT and CDR2 FYEKMQ (reference sequence). Trimming shortened V by 4 bases and J by 1 base, and 7 bases separated the two germline ends. This CDR3 is built from 13 residues. The DNA for the CDR3 is TGTGCCAGCAGCTCCTCCAGGAACACTGAAGCTTTCTTT. Amino acid sequence: CASSSSRNTEAFF.

This clone was found a few times. The rearrangement joins TRBV10-3 to TRBJ2-7, with 13 bases that match TRBD2. Germline V lookup: CDR1 ENHRY, CDR2 SYGVKD. The CDR3 spans 13 residues. Unmatched junction bases numbered 5, after V lost 6 bases and J lost 9 bases. The CDR3 here is CAIRGTSGVGQYF. The CDR3 coding sequence is TGTGCCATCAGGGGGACTAGCGGGGTGGGGCAGTACTTC.

This rearrangement joins TRBV9 to TRBJ1-4; weak D call: TRBD1 (6 bases). The germline CDR1 and CDR2 sequences are SGDLS and YYNGEE. The V end was cut by 3 bases, the J end by 4 bases, with 13 bases between. CDR3 length: 15 residues. The CDR3 DNA reads as TGTGCCAGCAGCGGGCTGGACAGACTTAATGAAAAACTGTTTTTT. Protein product: CASSGLDRLNEKLFF.

This chain connects TRBV6-4 to TRBJ1-1, with 7 bases that match TRBD1. CDR1 MRHNA and CDR2 SNTAGT come from the germline V gene. Trimming cost V 3 bases and J 4 bases; bases outside gene matches: 2. The CDR3 is made up of 13 amino acids. The CDR3 spells CASSEAGGTEAFF. The CDR3 region has the DNA TGTGCCAGCAGTGAGGCAGGGGGCACTGAAGCTTTCTTT.

This chain uses TRBV27 with TRBJ1-1; no reliable D call. The CDR3 has 15 residues. Trimming took 3 bases from V and 0 from J, leaving 11 bases between them. Germline V CDR1 and CDR2: MNHEY, SMNVEV (reference sequence). CDR3 nucleotide sequence: TGTGCCAGCAGTTTGAGGTGGAGTATGAACACTGAAGCTTTCTTT. Protein: CASSLRWSMNTEAFF.

This clone was observed a few times. V gene TRBV4-3 combines with J gene TRBJ2-2, with no clear D. Germline loops: CDR1 LGHNA, CDR2 YSLEER. This CDR3 region has 13 residues. Trimming removed 4 bases from V and 6 bases from J, with 9 bases in between. The CDR3 DNA sequence: TGCGCCAGCAGCCTCGCCACGGCCGGGGAGCTGTTTTTT. Protein product: CASSLATAGELFF.

The V and J genes are TRBV2 and TRBJ2-1; 9 bases line up with TRBD1. In germline, CDR1 is SNHLY, CDR2 FYNNEI. This CDR3 spans 15 amino acids. J gave up 4 bases and V 6 bases, and 7 bases lay outside the gene matches. CDR3 sequence: CASSLLTGGYNEQFF. Written as DNA, the CDR3 is TGTGCCAGCAGCCTGTTGACAGGGGGGTACAATGAGCAGTTCTTC. The whole variable domain, remainder taken from reference TRBV2 and TRBJ2-1, is EPEVTQTPSHQVTQMGQEVILRCVPISNHLYFYWYRQILGQKVEFLVSFYNNEISEKSEIFDDQFSVERPDGSNFTLKIRSTKLEDSAMYFCASSLLTGGYNEQFFGPGTRLTVL.

The V and J genes are TRBV4-3 and TRBJ2-2; the match to TRBD2 covers 13 bases. The V segment lost 4 bases and the J segment 5 bases; nucleotides outside the gene matches: 4. CDR1 is LGHNA and CDR2 is YSLEER in the germline V gene. The CDR3 consists of 16 residues. In DNA, the CDR3 is TGCGCCAGCAGCCCCGGGACTAGCGGGACTACCGGGGAGCTGTTTTTT. It translates to CASSPGTSGTTGELFF.